Listed here is a single T cell receptor (beta chain). Its antigen is still unknown. These data originate in a study of shared clonotypes between healthy human individuals. Whole-study results and caveats: Incompleteness in sorted-subset sequencing, despite large depth, was shown by rarefaction.

Sequencing was performed with immunoSEQ multiplex PCR; in TCRdb, only in-frame clones are kept and a portion is missing. The sample contains 2.3 million or so clones, 85% to 95% of which appear only once. With V trimmed by 5 bases and J by 2 bases, 5 bases remained unmatched. CDR1 is LNHDA, CDR2 SQIVND, per germline (reference sequence). The CDR3 has 15 residues. The receptor's source is a young man in good health. Some clones in this sample may be carry-over from other donors' samples. The chain couples TRBV19 to TRBJ2-7; 11 positions agree with TRBD2. The sequencing sample was made of naive CD4+ T cells from PBMCs. Subset defined: CD45RA+ positively selected. CDR3 in DNA: TGTGCCAGTAGTCTGACTAGCGGGGCCACCTACGAGCAGTACTTC. It codes for CASSLTSGATYEQYF.